This entry lists 27 T cell receptor beta chains sequenced from one sample in a study of cytomegalovirus exposure and HLA in healthy donors. PCR used 60 Vbeta primers and 13 Jbeta primers. The repertoire was sequenced with immunoSEQ multiplex PCR; TCRdb's copy has only in-frame clones and lacks some. The sample consists of 100,000 or so clones, roughly 80% of them appearing once. The sequencing input was PBMCs. These receptors were obtained from a man younger than 40 in good health and CMV-seropositive.

The gene calls are TRBV10-2 and TRBJ2-1, with 9 positions matching TRBD1. After removal of 5 bases from V and 6 bases from J, the junction contained 8 bases not matched to a gene. The germline CDR1 and CDR2 sequences are WSHSY and SAAADI. The CDR3 extends over 15 amino acids. CDR3 protein: CASSTGTGLVNEQFF. The CDR3 nucleotides are TGCGCCAGCAGTACCGGGACAGGGCTTGTCAATGAGCAGTTCTTC.

The chain joins TRBV4-1 to TRBJ2-6; 11 nucleotides agree with TRBD1. Germline V gene data show CDR1 as MGHRA and CDR2 as YSYEKL. J was trimmed by 2 bases and V by 3 bases; bases with no gene match: 6. There are 18 residues in the CDR3. CDR3 in amino acids: CASSHLGQGVTGANVLTF. CDR3 DNA: TGCGCCAGCAGCCATTTGGGACAGGGGGTGACTGGGGCCAACGTCCTGACTTTC.

The chain carries TRBV27 and TRBJ2-3; TRBD2 matches 12 bases. The junction had 7 bases not matched to a gene; V was cut back by 0 bases and J by 6 bases. In germline, CDR1 is MNHEY, CDR2 SMNVEV (reference sequence). The CDR3 loop spans 17 amino acids. The CDR3 is CASSLSKLAGGRDTQYF. CDR3 coding DNA: TGTGCCAGCAGTTTATCGAAACTAGCGGGGGGCCGGGATACGCAGTATTTT.

The rearrangement uses TRBV2 and TRBJ1-6, with TRBD1 identical over 9 bases. The trim removed 7 bases at V and 9 bases at J, leaving 7 bases unmatched. Germline assignment: CDR1 SNHLY and CDR2 FYNNEI. This CDR3 has 14 residues. CDR3: CASTGDRDSSPLHF. CDR3 DNA sequence: TGTGCCAGCACGGGGGACAGGGATAGTTCACCCCTCCACTTT. The full variable domain, in which reference TRBV2 and TRBJ1-6 provide the parts outside the CDR3, is EPEVTQTPSHQVTQMGQEVILRCVPISNHLYFYWYRQILGQKVEFLVSFYNNEISEKSEIFDDQFSVERPDGSNFTLKIRSTKLEDSAMYFCASTGDRDSSPLHFGNGTRLTVT.

The chain combines TRBV28 with TRBJ1-1, with 7 bases matching TRBD1. This CDR3 has 12 residues. Germline V gene data show CDR1 as MDHEN and CDR2 as SYDVKM. With V trimmed by 6 bases and J by 10 bases, 8 bases remained unmatched. The CDR3 region is CASSRNRGGAFF. The CDR3 DNA is TGTGCCAGCAGCCGGAACAGGGGAGGAGCTTTCTTT.

The V and J genes are TRBV7-9 and TRBJ2-2; D call uncertain. The J call is uncertain, as TRBJ1-3 better fits the DNA end. In germline, CDR1 is SEHNR, CDR2 FQNEAQ (reference sequence). There are 14 residues in the CDR3. CDR3 nucleotides: TGTGCCAGCAGCTCGACGGTTGCCTTGGACACCATATATTTT. Translating it yields CASSSTVALDTIYF.

This clone was seen once. The chain carries TRBV7-9 and TRBJ2-1, with 9 bases identical to TRBD2. Per the germline V gene, CDR1 is SEHNR and CDR2 is FQNEAQ (reference sequence). V shed 2 bases and J 4 bases; nucleotides not matched to a gene: 12. This CDR3 has 18 amino acids. CDR3 region: CASSLPGFASGEYNEQFF. CDR3 sequence (DNA): TGTGCCAGCAGCTTACCCGGTTTCGCTAGCGGGGAATACAATGAGCAGTTCTTC.

This CDR3 reads CASSQGTSVYEQYF. The CDR3 nucleotides are TGCGCCAGCAGCCAAGGGACTAGCGTCTACGAGCAGTACTTC. This chain connects TRBV4-3 to TRBJ2-7, with TRBD2 identical over 9 bases. V shed 1 base, J shed 3 bases, and the junction held 1 base outside the gene matches. The CDR3 sequence is 14 residues long. Looked up from germline, CDR1 is LGHNA and CDR2 is YSLEER.

The V and J genes are TRBV5-1 and TRBJ2-1; 8 bases fit TRBD2. The CDR3 has 14 amino acids. Trimming removed 1 base from V and 8 bases from J; junction bases left unmatched: 5. CDR1 and CDR2 (germline): SGHRS, YFSETQ. The CDR3 region is CASSLSGGGHEQFF. The CDR3, as DNA: TGCGCCAGCAGCTTGAGCGGGGGCGGCCATGAGCAGTTCTTC.

The J gene is TRBJ2-3, the V gene TRBV7-3; D perhaps matches TRBD2 (5 bases). Germline CDR1 and CDR2: SGHTA and FQGTGA. V was clipped by 4 bases and J by 11 bases, with 13 bases between them. The CDR3 sequence is 12 residues long. The CDR3 nucleotides are TGTGCCAGCAGCTCATCCTCCGGGGAGCAGTATTTT. Its protein is CASSSSSGEQYF.

The V and J genes are TRBV7-9 and TRBJ2-5; no definite D call. The J call may be incorrect, as the DNA end agrees better with TRBJ2-7. The length of the CDR3 is 12 residues. Looked up from germline, CDR1 is SEHNR and CDR2 is FQNEAQ (reference sequence). Written as DNA, the CDR3 is TGTGCCAGCAGCTTAGGTACTTACGAGCAGTACTTC. Translation: CASSLGTYEQYF.

The chain recombines TRBV5-1 with TRBJ2-1, with TRBD2 matching over 8 bases. CDR1 and CDR2 from the germline V gene are SGHRS and YFSETQ. The junction had 14 bases not matched to a gene; V was cut back by 0 bases and J by 6 bases. The CDR3 is 18 amino acids. CDR3 in DNA: TGCGCCAGCAGCTTGGGGTCTTGGGGGCGTGGGACTAGCAATGAGCAGTTCTTC. It is translated as CASSLGSWGRGTSNEQFF.

The V and J genes are TRBV2 and TRBJ1-6; 9 nucleotides align to TRBD1. After removal of 8 bases from V and 7 bases from J, the junction contained 0 bases not matched to a gene. The CDR3 is 12 residues long. CDR1 is SNHLY and CDR2 is FYNNEI in the germline V gene. Here the CDR3 reads CASGQGNSPLHF. The CDR3 region has the DNA TGTGCCAGCGGACAGGGGAATTCACCCCTCCACTTT.

The rearrangement links TRBV10-3 to TRBJ1-5; D gene uncertain. V lost 6 bases and J lost 8, with 14 bases in between. The CDR3 length is 13 residues. CDR1 and CDR2 from the germline V gene are ENHRY and SYGVKD. CDR3 sequence (DNA): TGTGCCATCAGCGGCTCTGAGGGCGAGCCCCAGCATTTT. Residues: CAISGSEGEPQHF.

The chain combines TRBV9 with TRBJ1-2; D might be TRBD1 (6 bases). CDR1 and CDR2 from the germline V gene are SGDLS and YYNGEE. V dropped 0 bases and J dropped 5 bases, with 14 bases sitting between them. The CDR3 has 15 amino acids. This chain's CDR3 is CASSVAGQGMYGYTF. In nucleotides, the CDR3 is TGTGCCAGCAGCGTAGCTGGGCAGGGGATGTATGGCTACACCTTC.

This clone occurred a few times. The rearrangement uses TRBV10-1 and TRBJ2-5, with D perhaps TRBD2 (5 bases). Trimming removed 4 bases from V and 9 bases from J, with 12 bases in between. The CDR3 extends over 12 amino acids. Germline V lookup: CDR1 WNHNN, CDR2 SYGVQD (reference sequence). CDR3 residues: CASSGGEPAQYF. In DNA form, the CDR3 reads TGCGCCAGCAGTGGGGGAGAACCGGCCCAGTACTTC.

This chain joins TRBV9 and TRBJ2-2, with 7 bases lining up with TRBD2. The CDR3 loop spans 15 amino acids. The germline gives CDR1 SGDLS, CDR2 YYNGEE. V was clipped by 1 base and J by 0 bases; unmatched bases: 0. The CDR3 here is CASSVRGANTGELFF. CDR3 in DNA: TGTGCCAGCAGCGTACGGGGGGCGAACACCGGGGAGCTGTTTTTT.

The gene calls are TRBV19 and TRBJ2-1; 14 positions match TRBD2. V was clipped by 6 bases and J by 7 bases; unmatched bases: 17. From germline, CDR1 is LNHDA and CDR2 SQIVND (reference sequence). CDR3 length equals 19 residues. CDR3 sequence reads: CASSPSLRLAGGQRNEQFF. CDR3 sequence (DNA): TGTGCCAGTAGCCCCTCCCTCAGACTAGCGGGGGGGCAAAGGAATGAGCAGTTCTTC.

This rearrangement joins TRBV12-5 to TRBJ2-2; 9 nucleotides match TRBD2. Per the germline V gene, CDR1 is LGHNT and CDR2 is FRNRAP. The V segment lost 2 bases and the J segment 7 bases; nucleotides outside the gene matches: 8. This CDR3 region has 16 residues. For the CDR3, the DNA is TGTGCTAGTGGTTTGCGCGGGGGGGCCCCTGGCGGGGAGCTGTTTTTT. This sequence encodes CASGLRGGAPGGELFF.

This clone was counted once. The chain uses TRBV5-1 and TRBJ2-3, with 9 bases that match TRBD1. The CDR3 has 14 residues. V shed 5 bases, J shed 4 bases, and the junction held 5 bases outside the gene matches. CDR1 SGHRS and CDR2 YFSETQ come from the germline V gene. CDR3 loop: CASSNTGGADTQYF. Here the CDR3 DNA reads TGCGCCAGCAGTAATACAGGGGGCGCAGATACGCAGTATTTT.

This clone has a handful of counts. The chain combines TRBV2 with TRBJ1-2; D is undetermined. The CDR3 has 15 residues. V was clipped by 7 bases and J by 4 bases, with 19 bases between them. The germline CDR1 and CDR2 sequences are SNHLY and FYNNEI. The CDR3 DNA reads as TGTGCCAGCACCCCGGAGGGAGCTGGTCCCTATGGCTACACCTTC. It specifies CASTPEGAGPYGYTF.

This clone was recorded only once. The same CDR3 is also encoded by other DNA sequences in this sample. The chain is built from TRBV28 and TRBJ2-5; 7 bases fit TRBD2. J gave up 5 bases and V 3 bases, and 3 bases lay outside the gene matches. CDR1 MDHEN and CDR2 SYDVKM come from the germline V gene. This CDR3 has 13 amino acids. For the CDR3, the DNA is TGTGCCAGCAGTTTGGGGGGAGGGGAGACCCAGTACTTC. Translated, it gives CASSLGGGETQYF. Based on the CDR3 plus reference TRBV28 and TRBJ2-5, the full variable domain is DVKVTQSSRYLVKRTGEKVFLECVQDMDHENMFWYRQDPGLGLRLIYFSYDVKMKEKGDIPEGYSVSREKKERFSLILESASTNQTSMYLCASSLGGGETQYFGPGTRLLVL.

The genes are TRBV30 and TRBJ1-3; 7 positions match TRBD1. CDR1 and CDR2 (germline): GTSNPN, SVGIG (reference sequence). V lost 2 bases to trimming and J lost 4 bases; unmatched junction nucleotides: 8. The CDR3 runs 15 residues. CDR3 DNA: TGTGCCTGGAGTAGGGGGCGGGCTTACGGAAACACCATATATTTT. Encoded protein: CAWSRGRAYGNTIYF. Drawing the rest from reference TRBV30 and TRBJ1-3, the complete variable domain is SQTIHQWPATLVQPVGSPLSLECTVEGTSNPNLYWYRQAAGRGLQLLFYSVGIGQISSEVPQNLSASRPQDRQFILSSKKLLLSDSGFYLCAWSRGRAYGNTIYFGEGSWLTVV.

The chain couples TRBV4-2 to TRBJ1-1; D remains ambiguous. Germline values: CDR1 LGHNA, CDR2 YNFKEQ. V was cut by 3 bases and J by 1 base, with 9 bases left in between. The CDR3 sequence is 14 residues long. For the CDR3, the DNA is TGTGCCAGCAGCCAGGAGACCGAGAACACTGAAGCTTTCTTT. Amino acids: CASSQETENTEAFF.

This clone was counted between two and nine times. The chain joins TRBV7-9 to TRBJ2-7; 8 bases agree with TRBD1. There are 14 residues in the CDR3. The ends lost 5 bases at V and 4 bases at J; junction bases unmatched: 7. Per the germline V gene, CDR1 is SEHNR and CDR2 is FQNEAQ (reference sequence). The CDR3 region is CASSRGQGGYEQYF. The CDR3 DNA is TGTGCCAGCAGCCGCGGACAGGGTGGGTACGAGCAGTACTTC.

The chain joins TRBV5-1 to TRBJ1-1, with D perhaps matching TRBD1 (5 bases). V was shortened by 3 bases and J by 3 bases, with 12 bases between the two germline ends. The CDR3 consists of 14 residues. Germline V gives CDR1 SGHRS, CDR2 YFSETQ. This CDR3 reads CASSSEGIDTEAFF. The CDR3 DNA follows: TGCGCCAGCAGCTCGGAGGGGATTGACACTGAAGCTTTCTTT.

This clone turned up a few times. The chain couples TRBV29-1 to TRBJ1-3; no clear D. The CDR3 loop spans 14 amino acids. The V gene lost 7 bases and the J gene lost 0 bases, with 13 bases spanning the gap. Germline CDR1 SQVTM, CDR2 ANQGSEA. The CDR3 is CSDPRRNSGNTIYF. The CDR3 DNA sequence: TGCAGCGATCCACGCAGGAACTCTGGAAACACCATATATTTT. The complete variable domain, with remaining parts taken from reference TRBV29-1 and TRBJ1-3, reads SAVISQKPSRDICQRGTSLTIQCQVDSQVTMMFWYRQQPGQSLTLIATANQGSEATYESGFVIDKFPISRPNLTFSTLTVSNMSPEDSSIYLCSDPRRNSGNTIYFGEGSWLTVV.